This TCR beta chain appears in the sequencing data of a study of regulatory T cells in long-lasting Graves disease. Libraries of TCR beta came from iRepertoire HTBI primers plus Arm-PCR of CDR3 regions. In the source study's methods: The identification of about 66 TRBV and approximately 15 TRBJ segments was made across samples. A single record per CDR3 protein comes from TCRdb applying MiXCR to the multiplex PCR reads. What appears here as the V and J calls and clone size reflects TCRdb's work, not the paper's. The data show about 310,000 distinct CDR3 sequences, around a fifth seen once. CDR3 length: 15 amino acids. From germline, CDR1 is KGHDR and CDR2 SFDVKD. The junction had 4 bases not matched to a gene; V was cut back by 4 bases and J by 0 bases. This clonotype was seen at least ten times. Its specificity is not known. Time point described: persistent/refractory GD, antithyroid drugs over 5 years with positive TRAb. Construction of the TCR library relied on RNA isolated from PBMCs. Patients were from an endocrinology department in Xi'an, China.

Study-wide results and caveats: Persistent disease favored TRBV28, TRBJ1-2 and TRBJ2-5.

Sequencing was performed on peripheral blood mononuclear cells (PBMCs), taken when the disease was refractory, from a patient treated with antithyroid drugs. The origin of this receptor is a female donor with Graves disease. The rearrangement uses TRBV24-1 and TRBJ2-5, with 7 bases that match TRBD2. In DNA, the CDR3 is TGTGCCACCAGTGAAAGCGGGGCTAACCAAGAGACCCAGTACTTC. Translating it yields CATSESGANQETQYF.